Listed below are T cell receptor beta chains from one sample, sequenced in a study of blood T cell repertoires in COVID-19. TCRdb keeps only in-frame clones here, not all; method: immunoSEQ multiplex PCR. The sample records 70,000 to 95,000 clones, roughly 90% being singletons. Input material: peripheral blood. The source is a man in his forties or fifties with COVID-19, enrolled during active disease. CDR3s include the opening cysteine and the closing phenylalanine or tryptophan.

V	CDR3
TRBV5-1	CASSLARGQSYEQYF
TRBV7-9	CASSPNHRGLYEQYF
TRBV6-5	CASKRDRGPNYGYTF
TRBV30	CAWSVQGNQPQHF
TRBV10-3	CAISDPGLGSYNEQFF
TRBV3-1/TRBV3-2	CASSQVHSGAYNEQFF
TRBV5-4	CASSQGTGANQPQHF
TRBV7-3	CASSLGTGNEQFF
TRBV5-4	CASSSPLAGGYQETQYF
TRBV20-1	CSASHRDEQYF
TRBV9	CASSVAGQDNYGYTF
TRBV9	CASSQGLADSKNIQYF
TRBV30	CAWAIGTGLRAFF
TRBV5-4	CASSARQGESPLHF
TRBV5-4	CASSLGGLETQYF
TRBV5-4	CASSSVGGVESEAFF
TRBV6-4	CASSDAGTGELFF
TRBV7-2	CASSLDGGRSYNEQFF
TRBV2	CASRPLDSDNSPLHF
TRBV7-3	CASSLRGQWDTQYF
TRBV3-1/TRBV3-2	CASSQGLAGARETQYF
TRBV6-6	CASSNPRGRNTGELFF
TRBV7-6	CASSQLQGALSTDTQYF
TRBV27	CASSLTPPLSRGRVNEQFF
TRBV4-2	CASSPQAPNTGELFF
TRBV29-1	CSVGPTEAFF
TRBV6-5	CASSYSRVMNTEAFF
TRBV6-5	CASSPGTDNYGYTF
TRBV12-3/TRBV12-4	CASRSRDQETQYF
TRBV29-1	CSVVLTPTSGYTF
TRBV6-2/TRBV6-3	CASSQGARNGYTF
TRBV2	CASRSQGGGTEAFF
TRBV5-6	CASSSYDRESFGYTF
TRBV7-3	CASNAGGTGELFF
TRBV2	CASTNGGTNQPQHF
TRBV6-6	CASSQAGQGNSPLHF
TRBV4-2	CASSQESRGNQPQHF
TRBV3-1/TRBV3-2	CASSQRGAGYTF
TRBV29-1	CSVEGARYRAFDTDTQYF
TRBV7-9	CASSLGPQGEKLFF
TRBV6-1	CASSESQGWEPQHF
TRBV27	CATKFGRGSQTGPSTDTQYF
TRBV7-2	CASTLTGVRDTQYF
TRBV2	CASSERGKGNTEAFF
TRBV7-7	CASSSGTGGSGANVLTF
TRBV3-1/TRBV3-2	CASSPWTGRYTF
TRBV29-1	CSVQPTGRGNTIYF
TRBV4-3	CASSLGLADTDTQYF